The clone carrying this T cell receptor (beta chain) was detected once. No antigen is known for it. The entry originates in a study of STAT5B mutations in CD4+ large granular lymphocyte leukemia. The CDR3 has 13 amino acids. In germline, CDR1 is GTSNPN, CDR2 SVGIG (reference sequence). V was pared by 0 bases and J by 4 bases, with 9 bases between. Assay: immunoSEQ multiplex PCR; the TCRdb copy retains only in-frame clones and omits some. The sample contains fewer than 30,000 clones, over 70% of which appear only once. Overall study findings and caveats: CD4-sorted patient repertoires seemed more clonal than healthy CD4+ repertoires.

This TCR was sampled from a human donor in good health. Sequencing used CD4+ T cells from blood buffy coats. V is TRBV30 and J is TRBJ2-5; D is possibly TRBD2 (7 bases). Here the CDR3 reads CAWSVRGAETQYF. The CDR3 region has the DNA TGTGCCTGGAGTGTACGGGGGGCAGAGACCCAGTACTTC.